The entry that follows covers one TCR beta chain sequence. Primed by a sample-barcoded 5' primer and a J-beta primer mix, a second PCR proceeded for 7 to 11 cycles. TCRdb independently ran MiXCR on the 5' RACE reads; one entry per CDR3 protein. Of 1.5 million to 2 million distinct CDR3 sequences listed, roughly 30% are singletons. The data were obtained in a study of blood T cells in healthy people across ages. V lost 4 bases and J 4 bases, leaving 17 bases between the germline ends. The CDR3 runs 16 residues. Germline CDR1 and CDR2: SGHTA and FQGNSA. Material for sequencing was blood. The chain links TRBV7-2 to TRBJ2-1, with D perhaps matching TRBD1 or TRBD2 (5 bases each). The TCR was taken from a young woman in good health. The CDR3 is CASSSHSIGAYNEQFF. The CDR3 nucleotides are TGTGCCAGCAGCTCCCACTCAATCGGGGCGTACAATGAGCAGTTCTTC.